The 18 T cell receptor beta chains below all came from one sample that was sequenced in a study of identical twins. Each CDR3 protein is one row after TCRdb ran MiXCR on the 5' RACE reads. The sample lists about 280,000 distinct CDR3 sequences, about 8.3% occurring once. These same data were also listed under a study on yellow fever vaccine responses in identical twins.

The sample was memory (CD45RO+) T cells sorted from blood. These receptors were taken from a woman aged 18 to 35 in good health.

V and J are TRBV29-1 and TRBJ1-2, with D perhaps matching TRBD1 (6 bases). The CDR3 spans 14 residues. Trimming shortened V by 6 bases and J by 4 bases, and 18 bases separated the two germline ends. Germline V CDR1 and CDR2: SQVTM, ANQGSEA. In DNA, the CDR3 is TGCAGCGTGCAACCGAGGGGGGGCGGCTATGGCTACACCTTC. Translated: CSVQPRGGGYGYTF.

The V call is TRBV4-2, the J call TRBJ2-5; 8 bases are a match to TRBD2. V was pared by 1 base and J by 1 base, with 5 bases of the junction left unmatched. The V gene's germline CDR1 is LGHNA and CDR2 YNFKEQ. The CDR3 length is 16 residues. The CDR3 region is CASSQGGLAGQETQYF. Here the CDR3 DNA reads TGTGCCAGCAGCCAAGGGGGCCTAGCGGGCCAAGAGACCCAGTACTTC.

With regard to this clonotype: The junction and the germline gene differ at one end; a read error may be behind it. J is TRBJ2-1 and V is TRBV6-5, with 12 bases lining up with TRBD2. This CDR3 has 17 amino acids. Germline loops: CDR1 MNHEY, CDR2 SVGAGI. CDR3 bases: TGTGCCAGCAGTTACTCCGGACTAGCGGGAATCTACAATCAGCAGTTCTTC. Its protein product is CASSYSGLAGIYNQQFF.

V and J are TRBV12-3 or TRBV12-4 and TRBJ2-6, with 13 bases that match TRBD2. The CDR3 runs to 19 residues. V lost 6 bases to trimming and J lost 0 bases; unmatched junction nucleotides: 8. The CDR3 sequence is CASSAGLAGYGSGANVLTF. CDR3 bases: TGTGCCAGCAGCGCGGGACTAGCGGGGTATGGCTCTGGGGCCAACGTCCTGACTTTC.

This clonotype occurred many times. The chain is built from TRBV28 and TRBJ2-7; D is uncertain. Germline lookup yields CDR1 MDHEN and CDR2 SYDVKM. The CDR3 is 12 amino acids. The V and J ends lost 5 bases and 6 bases respectively, with 11 bases between them. The CDR3 coding sequence is TGTGCCAGCAGTCCAAACATCCTCGAGCAGTACTTC. Translating it yields CASSPNILEQYF. The variable domain in full, completed from reference TRBV28 and TRBJ2-7, reads DVKVTQSSRYLVKRTGEKVFLECVQDMDHENMFWYRQDPGLGLRLIYFSYDVKMKEKGDIPEGYSVSREKKERFSLILESASTNQTSMYLCASSPNILEQYFGPGTRLTVT.

The table lists this clonotype with a few counts. This sequence joins TRBV20-1 and TRBJ2-1; tentatively, D is TRBD1 (5 bases). The CDR3 spans 13 residues. Germline V gives CDR1 DFQATT, CDR2 SNEGSKA (reference sequence). The V gene lost 5 bases and the J gene lost 0 bases, with 8 bases spanning the gap. CDR3 in DNA: TGCAGTGCTGACAGAAACTCCTACAATGAGCAGTTCTTC. It codes for CSADRNSYNEQFF.

This clonotype was observed at least ten times. The chain links TRBV15 to TRBJ1-5, with D possibly TRBD1 on 5 matching bases. The CDR3 has 16 amino acids. V was shortened by 0 bases and J by 0 bases, with 9 bases between the two germline ends. Germline CDR1 and CDR2: LNHNV and YYDKDF (reference sequence). The CDR3 bases are TGTGCCACCAGCAGAGATCGGGGGATTAGCAATCAGCCCCAGCATTTT. Amino acid sequence: CATSRDRGISNQPQHF.

The sample holds many counts of this clonotype. V usage is TRBV29-1 and J usage is TRBJ2-1, with TRBD2 as a possible D gene (6 bases). The CDR3 is 12 residues long. Deletions cut 6 bases from V and 8 bases from J, with 14 bases between. The germline CDR1 and CDR2 sequences are SQVTM and ANQGSEA. The CDR3, as DNA: TGCAGCGTGGGACTCTGGATCGATGAGCAGTTCTTC. This encodes CSVGLWIDEQFF.

The V and J genes are TRBV29-1 and TRBJ2-1; TRBD2 aligns across 11 bases. Trimming took 3 bases from V and 2 from J; bases not matched to a gene: 3. Germline V lookup: CDR1 SQVTM, CDR2 ANQGSEA. This CDR3 comprises 15 residues. This CDR3 reads CSVDSGLAAYNEQFF. As DNA, the CDR3 is TGCAGCGTTGATTCGGGACTAGCGGCCTACAATGAGCAGTTCTTC.

The chain uses TRBV18 and TRBJ1-2, with D perhaps TRBD1 (5 bases). Trimming cost V 4 bases and J 0 bases, with 9 bases left between them. Germline-derived CDR1 and CDR2 are KGHSH and LQKENI. There are 14 residues in the CDR3. The CDR3 DNA reads as TGTGCCAGCTCACAGGGGCAAACTAACTATGGCTACACCTTC. Protein: CASSQGQTNYGYTF.

This clonotype was observed at least ten times. The chain recombines TRBV6-1 with TRBJ1-2; D remains ambiguous. The CDR3 has 13 residues. The germline V gene encodes CDR1 MNHNS and CDR2 SASEGT. The V end lost 0 bases, the J end lost 3 bases, and 5 bases lay between the germline ends. CDR3 in DNA: TGTGCCAGCAGTGAAGCGTTTGACTATGGCTACACCTTC. Translating it yields CASSEAFDYGYTF.

This clonotype was observed at least ten times. This chain joins TRBV12-3 or TRBV12-4 and TRBJ1-2; D remains ambiguous. CDR3 length equals 16 residues. The V and J ends lost 1 base and 0 bases respectively, with 12 bases between them. DNA of the CDR3: TGTGCCAGCAGTTTAGTGGAGGGTGTAACTAACTATGGCTACACCTTC. Its protein is CASSLVEGVTNYGYTF.

The chain links TRBV5-7 to TRBJ2-6, with 10 bases fitting TRBD1. TRBV5-7 is identified as an open reading frame with a role that is uncertain. The J segment lost 1 base and the V segment lost 2 bases, leaving 3 bases of the junction unmatched. This CDR3 has 17 residues. DNA of the CDR3: TGTGCCAGCAGCTTCCCGGGACAGGGGTCTGGGGCCAACGTCCTGACTTTC. It encodes CASSFPGQGSGANVLTF.

Only a few counts were recorded for this clonotype. The J gene is TRBJ1-2, the V gene TRBV10-3, with 7 bases matching TRBD1. The J segment lost 4 bases and the V segment lost 2 bases, leaving 4 bases of the junction unmatched. CDR3 size: 14 residues. The V gene's germline CDR1 is ENHRY and CDR2 SYGVKD. The CDR3 region is CAISENRDSYGYTF. The CDR3 DNA reads TGTGCCATCAGTGAGAATCGGGACAGCTATGGCTACACCTTC.

This clonotype showed up many times. The rearrangement links TRBV28 to TRBJ1-1; no firm D call. The CDR3 totals 16 residues. The germline CDR1 and CDR2 sequences are MDHEN and SYDVKM. V lost 8 bases to trimming and J lost 0 bases, with 19 bases between them. Here the CDR3 reads CASLTSGHGMNTEAFF. The CDR3, as DNA: TGTGCCAGCCTGACTTCCGGTCACGGAATGAACACTGAAGCTTTCTTT.

The chain recombines TRBV6-1 with TRBJ1-2, with unresolved D. The V and J ends lost 7 bases and 0 bases respectively, with 18 bases between them. CDR1 and CDR2 from the germline V gene are MNHNS and SASEGT. The CDR3 covers 16 residues. The CDR3 DNA reads TGTGCCAGCAACATTCCTTCAGACGGATCTAACTATGGCTACACCTTC. Encoded protein: CASNIPSDGSNYGYTF.

A few counts support this clonotype. The chain recombines TRBV20-1 with TRBJ2-5; D remains ambiguous. The V end was cut by 5 bases, the J end by 3 bases, with 7 bases between. The germline CDR1 and CDR2 sequences are DFQATT and SNEGSKA (reference sequence). The CDR3 extends over 11 amino acids. The CDR3 bases are TGCAGTGCTCTCAGAAAAGAGACCCAGTACTTC. Translation: CSALRKETQYF.

Here the CDR3 DNA reads TGTGCCAGCAGTTACTTGGCTAAACTGTTCTTC. Protein: CASSYLAKLFF. The chain joins TRBV6-5 to TRBJ2-1; D is uncertain. This CDR3 has 11 residues. Germline values: CDR1 MNHEY, CDR2 SVGAGI. V lost 1 base and J 15 bases, leaving 10 bases between the germline ends.